This is a list of T cell receptor beta chains from one sample in a study of CD8 T cells in Susac syndrome. TCRdb re-called the immunoSEQ multiplex PCR reads with MiXCR, one entry per CDR3 protein. The table lists 100,000 to 150,000 distinct CDR3 sequences, approximately 94% of them singletons, with about 0.098% in the top ten. Sequenced material: CD4+ T cells from PBMCs. These receptors all come from a human donor in good health. CDR3s include the opening cysteine and the closing phenylalanine or tryptophan. The D gene is left open where the match is weak.

v_call: TRBV20-1
d_call: .
cdr3_length: 10
j_call: TRBJ2-1
cdr3_aa: CSASFGEQFF
cdr3_nt: TGCAGTGCTAGTTTCGGGGAGCAGTTCTTC

v_call: TRBV24-1
d_call: .
cdr3_length: 15
j_call: TRBJ2-2
cdr3_aa: CATFTGGANTGELFF
cdr3_nt: TGTGCCACCTTCACAGGGGGGGCTAACACCGGGGAGCTGTTTTTT

v_call: TRBV12-3/TRBV12-4
d_call: TRBD1
cdr3_length: 14
j_call: TRBJ1-1
cdr3_aa: CASSPPRDSTEAFF
cdr3_nt: TGTGCCAGCAGTCCCCCAAGGGACAGCACTGAAGCTTTCTTT

v_call: TRBV30
d_call: .
cdr3_length: 12
j_call: TRBJ2-7
cdr3_aa: CAWRAGGGEQYF
cdr3_nt: TGTGCCTGGAGGGCAGGGGGAGGCGAGCAGTACTTC

v_call: TRBV5-4
d_call: .
cdr3_length: 13
j_call: TRBJ2-7
cdr3_aa: CASSLEGLHGEYF
cdr3_nt: TGTGCCAGCAGCTTGGAGGGTCTTCACGGGGAGTACTTC

v_call: TRBV6-5
d_call: .
cdr3_length: 13
j_call: TRBJ2-2
cdr3_aa: CASSYRGAGELFF
cdr3_nt: TGTGCCAGCAGTTACCGGGGTGCCGGGGAGCTGTTTTTT

v_call: TRBV7-2
d_call: .
cdr3_length: 14
j_call: TRBJ2-7
cdr3_aa: CASSLRASSYEQYF
cdr3_nt: TGTGCCAGCAGCTTAAGGGCTAGCTCCTACGAGCAGTACTTC

v_call: TRBV6-6
d_call: .
cdr3_length: 15
j_call: TRBJ2-1
cdr3_aa: CASSPQETGYNEQFF
cdr3_nt: TGTGCCAGCAGTCCCCAAGAAACAGGCTACAATGAGCAGTTCTTC

v_call: TRBV29-1
d_call: .
cdr3_length: 11
j_call: TRBJ2-3
cdr3_aa: CSGVGADTQYF
cdr3_nt: TGCAGCGGAGTTGGGGCAGATACGCAGTATTTT

v_call: TRBV7-2
d_call: TRBD2
cdr3_length: 15
j_call: TRBJ2-7
cdr3_aa: CASSLNPTSAYEQYF
cdr3_nt: TGTGCCAGCAGCCTGAACCCGACTAGCGCCTACGAGCAGTACTTC

v_call: TRBV30
d_call: .
cdr3_length: 15
j_call: TRBJ2-3
cdr3_aa: CAWSLDKGGPDTQYF
cdr3_nt: TGTGCCTGGAGTTTGGACAAGGGGGGCCCAGATACGCAGTATTTT

v_call: TRBV3-1
d_call: .
cdr3_length: 16
j_call: TRBJ2-3
cdr3_aa: CASSQEVNSVTDTQYF
cdr3_nt: TGTGCCAGCAGCCAAGAGGTGAATAGCGTAACAGATACGCAGTATTTT

v_call: TRBV19
d_call: TRBD1
cdr3_length: 17
j_call: TRBJ2-2
cdr3_aa: CASSAVPGQGTIGELFF
cdr3_nt: TGTGCCAGTAGTGCCGTGCCGGGACAGGGGACGATCGGGGAGCTGTTTTTT

v_call: TRBV7-2
d_call: TRBD2
cdr3_length: 19
j_call: TRBJ2-7
cdr3_aa: CASSRNLVLAGALRYEQYF
cdr3_nt: TGTGCCAGCAGCCGAAACCTAGTCCTAGCGGGAGCCCTACGGTACGAGCAGTACTTC

v_call: TRBV5-1
d_call: .
cdr3_length: 14
j_call: TRBJ1-2
cdr3_aa: CASSLGRETDGYTF
cdr3_nt: TGCGCCAGCAGCTTGGGCAGGGAGACGGATGGCTACACCTTC

v_call: TRBV7-2
d_call: .
cdr3_length: 12
j_call: TRBJ2-1
cdr3_aa: CASSSSRTKQFF
cdr3_nt: TGTGCCAGCAGCTCTTCCCGGACTAAGCAGTTCTTC

v_call: TRBV6-5
d_call: TRBD1
cdr3_length: 14
j_call: TRBJ2-7
cdr3_aa: CASSLNRGHYEQYF
cdr3_nt: TGTGCCAGCAGCCTGAACAGGGGTCACTACGAGCAGTACTTC

v_call: TRBV12-3/TRBV12-4
d_call: TRBD1
cdr3_length: 16
j_call: TRBJ1-4
cdr3_aa: CASSLRGTGISEKLFF
cdr3_nt: TGTGCCAGCAGTCTCAGGGGGACAGGGATTAGTGAAAAACTGTTTTTT

v_call: TRBV20-1
d_call: .
cdr3_length: 14
j_call: TRBJ1-5
cdr3_aa: CSAHKGTSNQPQHF
cdr3_nt: TGCAGTGCTCACAAAGGGACTTCCAATCAGCCCCAGCATTTT